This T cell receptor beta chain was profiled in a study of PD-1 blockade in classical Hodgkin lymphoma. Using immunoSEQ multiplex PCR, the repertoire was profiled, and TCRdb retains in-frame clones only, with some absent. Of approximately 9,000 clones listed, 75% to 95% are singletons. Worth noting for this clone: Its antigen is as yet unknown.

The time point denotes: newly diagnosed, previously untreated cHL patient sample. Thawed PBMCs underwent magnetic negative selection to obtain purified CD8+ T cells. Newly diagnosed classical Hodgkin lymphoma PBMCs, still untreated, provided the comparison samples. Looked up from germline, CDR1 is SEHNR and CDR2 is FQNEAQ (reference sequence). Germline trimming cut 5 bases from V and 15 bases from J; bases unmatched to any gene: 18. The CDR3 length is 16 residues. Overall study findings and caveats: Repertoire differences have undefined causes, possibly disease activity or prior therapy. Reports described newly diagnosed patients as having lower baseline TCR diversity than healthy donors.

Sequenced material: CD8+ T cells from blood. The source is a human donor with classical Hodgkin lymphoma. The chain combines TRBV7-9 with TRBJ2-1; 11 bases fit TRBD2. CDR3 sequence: CASSPAGTSGSPIWFF. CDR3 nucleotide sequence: TGTGCCAGCAGCCCCGCGGGAACTAGCGGGAGCCCAATCTGGTTCTTC.